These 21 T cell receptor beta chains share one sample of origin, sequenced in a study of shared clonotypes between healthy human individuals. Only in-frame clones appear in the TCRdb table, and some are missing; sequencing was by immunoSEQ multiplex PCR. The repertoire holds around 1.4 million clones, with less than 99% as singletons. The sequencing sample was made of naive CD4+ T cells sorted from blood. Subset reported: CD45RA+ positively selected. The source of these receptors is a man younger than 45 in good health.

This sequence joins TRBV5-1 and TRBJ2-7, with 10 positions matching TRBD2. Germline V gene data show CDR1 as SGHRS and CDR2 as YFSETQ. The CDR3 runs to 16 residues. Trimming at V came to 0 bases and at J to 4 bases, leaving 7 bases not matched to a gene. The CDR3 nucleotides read TGCGCCAGCAGCTTGGGTGCTAGCGGGAGTTTGTACGAGCAGTACTTC. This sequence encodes CASSLGASGSLYEQYF.

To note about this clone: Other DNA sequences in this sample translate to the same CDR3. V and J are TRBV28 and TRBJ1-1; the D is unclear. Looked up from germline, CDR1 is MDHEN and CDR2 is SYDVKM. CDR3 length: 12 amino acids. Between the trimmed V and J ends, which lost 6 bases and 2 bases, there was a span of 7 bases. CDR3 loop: CASSLLNTEAFF. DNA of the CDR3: TGTGCCAGCAGCCTCCTAAACACTGAAGCTTTCTTT.

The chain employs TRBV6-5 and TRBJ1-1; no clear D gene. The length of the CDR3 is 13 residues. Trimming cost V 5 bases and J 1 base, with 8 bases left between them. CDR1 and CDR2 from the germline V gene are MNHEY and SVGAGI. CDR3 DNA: TGTGCCAGCAGTGATGCCCGGAACACTGAAGCTTTCTTT. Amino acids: CASSDARNTEAFF.

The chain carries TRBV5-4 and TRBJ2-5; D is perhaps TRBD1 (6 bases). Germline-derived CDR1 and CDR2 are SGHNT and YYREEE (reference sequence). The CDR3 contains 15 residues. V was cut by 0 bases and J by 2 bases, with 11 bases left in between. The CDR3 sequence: CASSLGPGAQETQYF. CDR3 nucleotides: TGTGCCAGCAGCTTGGGGCCAGGGGCTCAAGAGACCCAGTACTTC.

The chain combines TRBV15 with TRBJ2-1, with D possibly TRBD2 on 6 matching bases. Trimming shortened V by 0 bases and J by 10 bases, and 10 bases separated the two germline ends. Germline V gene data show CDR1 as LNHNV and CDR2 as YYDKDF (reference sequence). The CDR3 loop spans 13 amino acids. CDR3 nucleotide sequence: TGTGCCACCAGCAGAGAGGCAGGGAGGGAGCAGTTCTTC. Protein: CATSREAGREQFF. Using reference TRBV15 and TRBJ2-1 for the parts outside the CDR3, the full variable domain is DAMVIQNPRYQVTQFGKPVTLSCSQTLNHNVMYWYQQKSSQAPKLLFHYYDKDFNNEADTPDNFQSRRPNTSFCFLDIRSPGLGDTAMYLCATSREAGREQFFGPGTRLTVL.

The CDR3, as DNA: TGCGCCAGCAGCTTGTCCCGGACCGGGACACCATCATACAATGAGCAGTTCTTC. Its translation is CASSLSRTGTPSYNEQFF. The V and J genes are TRBV5-1 and TRBJ2-1, with D possibly TRBD1 on 6 matching bases. Trimming took off 1 base at V and 4 bases at J, with 21 bases between the two ends. This CDR3 is 18 amino acids long. Germline V gene sequence: CDR1 SGHRS, CDR2 YFSETQ.

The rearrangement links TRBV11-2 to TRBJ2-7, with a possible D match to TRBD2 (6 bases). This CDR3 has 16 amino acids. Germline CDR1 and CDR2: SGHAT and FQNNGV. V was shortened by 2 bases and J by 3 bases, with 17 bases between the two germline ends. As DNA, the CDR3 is TGTGCCAGCAGCTTATTTGGGTCGCCTAGCGACTACGAGCAGTACTTC. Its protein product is CASSLFGSPSDYEQYF. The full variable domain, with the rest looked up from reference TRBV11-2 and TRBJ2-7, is EAGVAQSPRYKIIEKRQSVAFWCNPISGHATLYWYQQILGQGPKLLIQFQNNGVVDDSQLPKDRFSAERLKGVDSTLKIQPAKLEDSAVYLCASSLFGSPSDYEQYFGPGTRLTVT.

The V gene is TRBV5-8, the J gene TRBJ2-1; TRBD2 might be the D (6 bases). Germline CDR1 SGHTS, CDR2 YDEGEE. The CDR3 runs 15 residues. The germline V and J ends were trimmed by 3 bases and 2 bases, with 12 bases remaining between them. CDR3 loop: CASSSSGLAYNEQFF. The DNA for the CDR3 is TGTGCCAGCAGCTCAAGCGGGCTCGCCTACAATGAGCAGTTCTTC.

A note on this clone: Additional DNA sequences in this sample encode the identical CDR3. CDR3 sequence: CASSLEPNNEQFF. The DNA of the CDR3 is TGCGCCAGCAGCTTGGAACCTAACAATGAGCAGTTCTTC. V gene TRBV5-1 combines with J gene TRBJ2-1; D gene unclear. The V gene lost 0 bases and the J gene lost 5 bases, with 6 bases spanning the gap. The CDR3 extends over 13 amino acids. Germline V gives CDR1 SGHRS, CDR2 YFSETQ. Full variable domain (missing parts from reference TRBV5-1 and TRBJ2-1): KAGVTQTPRYLIKTRGQQVTLSCSPISGHRSVSWYQQTPGQGLQFLFEYFSETQRNKGNFPGRFSGRQFSNSRSEMNVSTLELGDSALYLCASSLEPNNEQFFGPGTRLTVL.

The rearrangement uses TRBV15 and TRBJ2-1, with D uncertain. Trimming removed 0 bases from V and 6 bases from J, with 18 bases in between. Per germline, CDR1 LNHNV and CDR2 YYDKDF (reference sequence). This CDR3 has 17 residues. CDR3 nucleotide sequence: TGTGCCACCAGCAGAGATCTGGGCCTAGTAAAGGGCAATGAGCAGTTCTTC. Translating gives CATSRDLGLVKGNEQFF.

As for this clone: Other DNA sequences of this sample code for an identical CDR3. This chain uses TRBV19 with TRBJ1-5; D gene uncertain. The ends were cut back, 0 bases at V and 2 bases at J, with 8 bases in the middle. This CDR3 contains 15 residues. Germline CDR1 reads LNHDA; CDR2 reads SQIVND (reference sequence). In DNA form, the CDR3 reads TGTGCCAGTAGTATAGAAGGCAGACGCAATCAGCCCCAGCATTTT. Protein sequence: CASSIEGRRNQPQHF. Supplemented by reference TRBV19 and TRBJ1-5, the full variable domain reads DGGITQSPKYLFRKEGQNVTLSCEQNLNHDAMYWYRQDPGQGLRLIYYSQIVNDFQKGDIAEGYSVSREKKESFPLTVTSAQKNPTAFYLCASSIEGRRNQPQHFGDGTRLSIL.

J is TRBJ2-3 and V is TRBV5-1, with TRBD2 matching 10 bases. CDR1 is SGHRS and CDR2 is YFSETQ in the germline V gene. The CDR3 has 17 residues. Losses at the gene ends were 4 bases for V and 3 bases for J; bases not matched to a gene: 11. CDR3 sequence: CASSRLVASGRTDTQYF. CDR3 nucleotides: TGCGCCAGCAGCCGGCTGGTGGCTAGCGGGAGAACAGATACGCAGTATTTT.

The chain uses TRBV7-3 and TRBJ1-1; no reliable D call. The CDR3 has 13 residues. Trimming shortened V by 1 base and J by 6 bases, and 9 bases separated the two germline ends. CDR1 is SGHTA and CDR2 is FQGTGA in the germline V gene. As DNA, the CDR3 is TGTGCCAGCAGCTTAAGAATCTGGTCTGAAGCTTTCTTT. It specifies CASSLRIWSEAFF.

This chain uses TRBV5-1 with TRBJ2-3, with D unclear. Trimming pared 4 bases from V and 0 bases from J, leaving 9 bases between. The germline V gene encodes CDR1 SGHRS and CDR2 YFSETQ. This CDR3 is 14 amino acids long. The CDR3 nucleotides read TGCGCCAGCAGCGACTTGACTAGCACAGATACGCAGTATTTT. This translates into CASSDLTSTDTQYF.

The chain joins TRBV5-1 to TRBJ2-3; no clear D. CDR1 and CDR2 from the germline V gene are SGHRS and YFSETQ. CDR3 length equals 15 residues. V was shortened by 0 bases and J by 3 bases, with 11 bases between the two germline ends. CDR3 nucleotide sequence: TGCGCCAGCAGCTTGGACCCAAGGAAGACAGATACGCAGTATTTT. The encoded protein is CASSLDPRKTDTQYF.

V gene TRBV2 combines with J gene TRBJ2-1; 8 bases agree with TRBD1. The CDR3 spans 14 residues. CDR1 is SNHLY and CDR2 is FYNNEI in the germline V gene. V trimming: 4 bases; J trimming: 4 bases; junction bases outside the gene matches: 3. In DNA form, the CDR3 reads TGTGCCAGCAGTGCAGGGGGCGCTTACAATGAGCAGTTCTTC. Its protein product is CASSAGGAYNEQFF. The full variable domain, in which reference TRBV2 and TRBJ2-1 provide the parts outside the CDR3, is EPEVTQTPSHQVTQMGQEVILRCVPISNHLYFYWYRQILGQKVEFLVSFYNNEISEKSEIFDDQFSVERPDGSNFTLKIRSTKLEDSAMYFCASSAGGAYNEQFFGPGTRLTVL.

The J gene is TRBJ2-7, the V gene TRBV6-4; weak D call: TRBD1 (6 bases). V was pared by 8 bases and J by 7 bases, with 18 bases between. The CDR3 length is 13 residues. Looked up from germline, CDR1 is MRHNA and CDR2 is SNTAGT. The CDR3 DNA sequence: TGTGCCAGCCCAAGTGGGGGCCGAGGGGAGCAGTACTTC. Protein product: CASPSGGRGEQYF.

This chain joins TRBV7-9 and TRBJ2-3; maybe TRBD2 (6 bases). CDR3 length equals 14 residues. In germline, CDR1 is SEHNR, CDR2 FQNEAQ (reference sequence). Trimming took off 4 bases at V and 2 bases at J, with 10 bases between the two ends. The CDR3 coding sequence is TGTGCCAGCAGCTATAGGGACTTCACAGATACGCAGTATTTT. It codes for CASSYRDFTDTQYF.

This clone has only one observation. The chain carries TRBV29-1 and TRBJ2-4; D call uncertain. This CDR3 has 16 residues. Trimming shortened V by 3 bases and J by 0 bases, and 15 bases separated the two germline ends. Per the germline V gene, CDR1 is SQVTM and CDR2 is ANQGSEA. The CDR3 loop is CSVDLGNLLAKNIQYF. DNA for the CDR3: TGCAGCGTTGATTTGGGCAATTTACTAGCCAAAAACATTCAGTACTTC.

CDR3 loop: CASSYRRTTYNEQFF. The CDR3 DNA reads TGTGCCAGCAGTTACCGAAGGACTACCTACAATGAGCAGTTCTTC. V gene TRBV6-6 combines with J gene TRBJ2-1; tentatively, D is TRBD2 (6 bases). The germline V and J ends were trimmed by 2 bases and 2 bases, with 10 bases remaining between them. The germline V gene has CDR1 MNHNY and CDR2 SVGAGI (reference sequence). CDR3 length: 15 residues.

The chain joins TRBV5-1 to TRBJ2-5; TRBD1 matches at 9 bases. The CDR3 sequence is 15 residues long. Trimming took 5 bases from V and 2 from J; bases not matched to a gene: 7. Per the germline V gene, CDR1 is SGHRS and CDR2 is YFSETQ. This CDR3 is CASSARTGVQETQYF. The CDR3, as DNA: TGCGCCAGCAGTGCCCGGACAGGGGTACAAGAGACCCAGTACTTC.